The 10 T cell receptor beta chains given below trace back to one sample, sequenced in a study of T cells in women clearing cervical HPV infection. Repertoires were generated with immunoSEQ multiplex PCR, while TCRdb's copy carries only in-frame clones and drops some. The ten most abundant clones cover 35% of a sample with roughly 47,000 clones. Sequences were obtained from blood buffy coat. These receptors were taken from a woman between 18 and 70 years old with a cervical HPV16 infection that either progressed to CIN3+ or cleared (not recorded which).

Notes on this clone: The read ends 3 residues shy of where the CDR3 ends; the end is completed using the germline J gene. The chain has TRBV5-1 and TRBJ2-7; TRBD1 aligns across 7 bases. The V segment lost 3 bases and the J segment 2 bases; nucleotides outside the gene matches: 11. Germline V gene data show CDR1 as SGHRS and CDR2 as YFSETQ. This CDR3 contains 16 residues. CDR3 bases read: TGCGCCAGCAGCTCCGGGGACAGAATCCCGACCTACGAG. Translation: CASSSGDRIPTYE. The full CDR3 sequence reads CASSSGDRIPTYEQYF.

To note about this clone: Read sequence stops 3 residues before the CDR3 end, and the germline J gene provides the missing end. The V gene is TRBV7-8, the J gene TRBJ2-2; D perhaps matches TRBD2 (5 bases). Per germline, CDR1 SGHVS and CDR2 FQNEAQ. The V end was cut by 1 base, the J end by 6 bases, with 15 bases between. CDR3 length: 16 residues. The CDR3 DNA, read in part, is TGTGCCAGCAGCTTAGAGAGGAGAGGGTGGGCCGGGGAG. Its translation is CASSLERRGWAGE. From start to end, the CDR3 is CASSLERRGWAGELFF.

As for this clone: The read halts 3 residues ahead of the CDR3 end, with the missing end drawn from the germline J gene. The rearrangement uses TRBV20-1 and TRBJ1-1, with 7 nucleotides matching TRBD1. J lost 3 bases, V lost 1 base, and 8 bases had no gene match. This CDR3 region has 15 residues. Germline lookup yields CDR1 DFQATT and CDR2 SNEGSKA (reference sequence). The sequenced part of the CDR3 DNA is TGCAGTGCTAGAGGCCCGGGACAGAAGGACACTGAA. It encodes CSARGPGQKDTE. From start to end, the CDR3 is CSARGPGQKDTEAFF.

A word on this clone: The CDR3 goes on 3 residues after the read ends, and that part is filled in from the germline J gene. V usage is TRBV19 and J usage is TRBJ2-2; D gene ambiguous. Per germline, CDR1 LNHDA and CDR2 SQIVND (reference sequence). This CDR3 region has 15 residues. Trimming pared 1 base from V and 5 bases from J, leaving 11 bases between. Partial CDR3 DNA: TGTGCCAGTAGTATAGTGGTCGGCGGAACCGGGGAG. Translation gives CASSIVVGGTGE. The full CDR3 reads CASSIVVGGTGELFF.

On this clone itself: The missing CDR3 end, 3 residues past where the read stops, is filled in from the germline J gene. V gene TRBV30 combines with J gene TRBJ1-2; TRBD1 is a possible D gene (6 bases). The V gene's germline CDR1 is GTSNPN and CDR2 SVGIG (reference sequence). V lost 4 bases to trimming and J lost 6 bases, with 9 bases between them. The CDR3 has 11 residues. The CDR3 loop reads CAWNREDGYTF. The CDR3 DNA, read in part, is TGTGCCTGGAACAGGGAGGATGGC.

With respect to this clone: The DNA ends 3 residues before the CDR3 does, and the rest of the CDR3 is filled in from the germline J gene. The V call is TRBV5-1, the J call TRBJ2-1, with 8 bases identical to TRBD2. Germline CDR1 reads SGHRS; CDR2 reads YFSETQ. V shed 7 bases and J 3 bases; nucleotides not matched to a gene: 3. The CDR3 covers 13 residues. The DNA read from the CDR3 is TGCGCCAGCTCGGGAGGGGGCTACAATGAG. This codes for CASSGGGYNE. The CDR3 as a whole reads CASSGGGYNEQFF.

On this clone: The sequenced fragment ends 3 residues before the CDR3 boundary, so the rest is inferred from the germline J gene. The genes are TRBV7-9 and TRBJ1-2; perhaps TRBD1 as D (5 bases). This CDR3 spans 13 amino acids. Germline V CDR1 and CDR2: SEHNR, FQNEAQ (reference sequence). The part of the CDR3 DNA that was read is TGTGCCAGCAGCCCCCCCAGGGCCTACGAC. This gives the protein CASSPPRAYD. The complete CDR3 sequence is CASSPPRAYDYTF.

A note on this clone: Read data end 3 residues before the CDR3 end; the end is taken from the germline J gene. Other nucleotide sequences from this sample produce the same CDR3. The chain recombines TRBV7-9 with TRBJ1-3; D is unresolved. Trimming cost V 1 base and J 0 bases, with 4 bases left between them. The CDR3 has 14 residues. The germline gives CDR1 SEHNR, CDR2 FQNEAQ (reference sequence). The CDR3 reads CASSLGSSGNTIYF. The covered CDR3 bases are TGTGCCAGCAGCTTAGGCAGCTCTGGAAACACC. The whole variable domain, filled in from reference TRBV7-9 and TRBJ1-3, reads DTGVSQNPRHKITKRGQNVTFRCDPISEHNRLYWYRQTLGQGPEFLTYFQNEAQLEKSRLLSDRFSAERPKGSFSTLEIQRTEQGDSAMYLCASSLGSSGNTIYFGEGSWLTVV.

In the case of this clone: The read ends 3 residues shy of where the CDR3 ends; the end is completed using the germline J gene. The chain recombines TRBV7-3 with TRBJ2-3; D is undetermined. V was shortened by 3 bases and J by 0 bases, with 7 bases between the two germline ends. Germline V gene sequence: CDR1 SGHTA, CDR2 FQGTGA. The length of the CDR3 is 14 residues. The CDR3 DNA, read in part, is TGTGCCAGCAGCTTTAAGACTAGCACAGATACG. Translating gives CASSFKTSTDT. The entire CDR3 sequence reads CASSFKTSTDTQYF.

A remark on this clone: The read stops 3 residues short of the end of the CDR3; the missing end is completed from the germline J gene. The chain joins TRBV2 to TRBJ1-2; possibly TRBD1 for D (5 bases). This CDR3 has 13 amino acids. With 5 bases removed from V and 7 bases from J, the gap between germline ends came to 14 bases. The germline V gene has CDR1 SNHLY and CDR2 FYNNEI. The CDR3 sequence is CASSPTRESGYTF. The DNA read from the CDR3 is TGTGCCAGCAGTCCCACCAGGGAGAGTGGC. Full variable domain (rest looked up from reference TRBV2 and TRBJ1-2): EPEVTQTPSHQVTQMGQEVILRCVPISNHLYFYWYRQILGQKVEFLVSFYNNEISEKSEIFDDQFSVERPDGSNFTLKIRSTKLEDSAMYFCASSPTRESGYTFGSGTRLTVV.